This entry concerns a single T cell receptor (beta chain). The antigen remains unidentified. The data are from a study of OX40 agonist ivuxolimab in advanced cancers. About the study: Administration of intravenous ivuxolimab to patients occurred every 2 weeks at 0.01 to 10 mg/kg. One hepatocellular carcinoma and a couple of cutaneous melanoma patients partially responded.

Study-level points and caveats: The study found that CD8+ T cells averaged more expanded clones than CD4+. At 0.1 to 3.0 mg/kg and by week 6, CD4+ and CD8+ T cells in the blood had expanded clonally.

Clones were sequenced by immunoSEQ multiplex PCR, and TCRdb holds only the in-frame ones, with some missing. The data show around 80,000 clones, 65% to 90% seen once. The CDR3 runs 11 residues. V was trimmed by 6 bases and J by 4 bases, leaving 7 bases between them. Germline values: CDR1 MGHDK, CDR2 SYGVNS. The chain uses TRBV25-1 and TRBJ2-7, with D unclear. The clonotype originates from an adult with an advanced solid tumor such as melanoma, head and neck, liver or kidney cancer. Sequencing used CD4+ or CD8+ T cells sorted from blood, obtained in a trial of the OX40 agonist ivuxolimab. CDR3 nucleotide sequence: TGTGCCAGCAGCGAAACTTACGAGCAGTACTTC. This encodes CASSETYEQYF.